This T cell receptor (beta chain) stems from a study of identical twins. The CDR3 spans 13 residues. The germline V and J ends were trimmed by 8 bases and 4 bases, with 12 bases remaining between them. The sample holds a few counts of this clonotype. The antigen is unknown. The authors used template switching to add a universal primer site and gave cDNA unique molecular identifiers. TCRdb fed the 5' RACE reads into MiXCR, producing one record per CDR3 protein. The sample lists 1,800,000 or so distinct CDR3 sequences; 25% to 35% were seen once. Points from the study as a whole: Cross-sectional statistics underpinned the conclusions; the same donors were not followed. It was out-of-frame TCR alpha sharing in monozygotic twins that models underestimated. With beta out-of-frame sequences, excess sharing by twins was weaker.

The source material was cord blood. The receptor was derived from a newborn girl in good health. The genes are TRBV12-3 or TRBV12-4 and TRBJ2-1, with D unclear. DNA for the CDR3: TGTGCCAGCGTCCTGCCTGGGTACAATGAGCAGTTCTTC. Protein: CASVLPGYNEQFF.